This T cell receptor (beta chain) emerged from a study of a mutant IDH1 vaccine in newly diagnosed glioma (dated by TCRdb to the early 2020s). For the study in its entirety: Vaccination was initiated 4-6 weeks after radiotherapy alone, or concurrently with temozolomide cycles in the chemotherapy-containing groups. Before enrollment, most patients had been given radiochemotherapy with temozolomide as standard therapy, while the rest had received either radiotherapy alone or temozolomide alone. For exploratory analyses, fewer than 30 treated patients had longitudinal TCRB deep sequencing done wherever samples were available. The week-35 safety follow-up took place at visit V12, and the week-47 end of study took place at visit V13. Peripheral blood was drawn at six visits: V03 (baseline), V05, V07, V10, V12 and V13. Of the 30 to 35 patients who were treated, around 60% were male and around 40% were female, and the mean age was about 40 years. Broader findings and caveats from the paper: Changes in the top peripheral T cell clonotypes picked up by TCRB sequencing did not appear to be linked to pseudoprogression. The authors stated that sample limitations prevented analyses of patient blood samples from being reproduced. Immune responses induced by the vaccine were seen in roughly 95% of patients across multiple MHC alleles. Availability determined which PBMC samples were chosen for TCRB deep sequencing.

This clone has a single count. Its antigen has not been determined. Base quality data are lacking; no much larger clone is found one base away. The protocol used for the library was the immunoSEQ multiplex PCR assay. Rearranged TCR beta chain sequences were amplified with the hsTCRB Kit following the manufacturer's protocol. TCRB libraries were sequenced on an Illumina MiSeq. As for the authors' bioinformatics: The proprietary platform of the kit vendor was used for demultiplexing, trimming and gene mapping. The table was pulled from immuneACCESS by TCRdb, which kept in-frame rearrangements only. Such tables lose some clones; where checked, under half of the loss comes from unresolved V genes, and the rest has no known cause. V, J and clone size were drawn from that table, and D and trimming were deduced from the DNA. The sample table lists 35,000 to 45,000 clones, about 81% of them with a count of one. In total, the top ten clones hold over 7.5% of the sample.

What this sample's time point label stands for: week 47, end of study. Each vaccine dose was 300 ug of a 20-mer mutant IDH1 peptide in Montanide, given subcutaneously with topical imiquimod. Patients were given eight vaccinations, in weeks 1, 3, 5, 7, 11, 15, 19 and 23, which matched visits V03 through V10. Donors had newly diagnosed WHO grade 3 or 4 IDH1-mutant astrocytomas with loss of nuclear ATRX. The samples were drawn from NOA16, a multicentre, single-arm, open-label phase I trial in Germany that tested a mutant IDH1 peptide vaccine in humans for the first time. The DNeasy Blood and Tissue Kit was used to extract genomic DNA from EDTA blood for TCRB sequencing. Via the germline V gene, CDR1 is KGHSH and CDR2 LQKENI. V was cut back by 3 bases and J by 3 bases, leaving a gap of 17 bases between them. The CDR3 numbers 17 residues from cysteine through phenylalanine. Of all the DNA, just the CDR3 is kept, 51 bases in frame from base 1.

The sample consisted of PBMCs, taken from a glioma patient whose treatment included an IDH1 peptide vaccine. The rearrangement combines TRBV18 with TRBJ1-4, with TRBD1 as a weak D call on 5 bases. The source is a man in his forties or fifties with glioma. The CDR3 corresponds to CASSPTPGPGANEKLFF. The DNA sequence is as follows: TGTGCCAGCTCACCGACCCCGGGACCTGGGGCTAATGAAAAACTGTTTTTT.